The 27 T cell receptor beta chains given below trace back to one sample, sequenced in a study of CD4 T cells in relation to SARS-CoV-2 and coronaviruses. CD4+ T cells from unexposed donors were obtained before the COVID-19 pandemic (2011-2018). The cells were cultured for 10 days before CD4+ T cells were isolated. These receptors are not linked to any known antigen. TCRdb's copy holds only in-frame clones and misses some; the assay was immunoSEQ multiplex PCR. Seen here are some 11,000 clones, 84% observed once, and the top ten hold around a quarter. Sequenced input: CD4+ T cells from PBMCs, cultured in vitro. The receptors come from a human donor in good health.

The chain's CDR3 is CASSFGDYGYTF. The CDR3, as DNA: TGTGCCAGCAGTTTTGGTGACTATGGCTACACCTTC. J is TRBJ1-2 and V is TRBV12-3 or TRBV12-4, with D uncertain. The V end was cut by 3 bases, the J end by 3 bases, with 5 bases between. The CDR3 extends over 12 amino acids.

CDR3 amino acids: CASSPTAGFSNQPQHF. CDR3 DNA: TGTGCCAGCTCACCCACAGCAGGGTTTAGCAATCAGCCCCAGCATTTT. This rearrangement joins TRBV18 to TRBJ1-5, with D perhaps matching TRBD1 (5 bases). The length of the CDR3 is 16 residues. Germline-derived CDR1 and CDR2 are KGHSH and LQKENI. The V end was cut by 3 bases, the J end by 0 bases, with 12 bases between.

This clone was observed a single time. This rearrangement joins TRBV5-1 to TRBJ2-3, with 7 bases fitting TRBD1. There are 14 residues in the CDR3. Germline V CDR1 and CDR2: SGHRS, YFSETQ. V was pared by 6 bases and J by 2 bases, with 6 bases of the junction left unmatched. CDR3 nucleotide sequence: TGCGCCAGCACCCCGGGACAGTACACAGATACGCAGTATTTT. It translates to CASTPGQYTDTQYF.

V gene TRBV25-1 combines with J gene TRBJ1-2; D unresolved. V was cut by 3 bases and J by 4 bases, with 6 bases left in between. Germline V gene lookup returns CDR1 MGHDK and CDR2 SYGVNS. This CDR3 has 12 residues. In DNA, the CDR3 is TGTGCCAGCAGTGACACTCTCTATGGCTACACCTTC. Its translation is CASSDTLYGYTF.

This sequence joins TRBV7-9 and TRBJ2-3; no clear D. The CDR3 runs 16 residues. Germline lookup yields CDR1 SEHNR and CDR2 FQNEAQ (reference sequence). The V gene lost 0 bases and the J gene lost 4 bases, with 14 bases spanning the gap. The CDR3 DNA sequence: TGTGCCAGCAGCTTAGCGCTTGATGGCGCGGCAGATACGCAGTATTTT. Protein product: CASSLALDGAADTQYF.

The V call is TRBV11-2, the J call TRBJ2-4, with a tentative D call TRBD2 (7 bases). The V gene lost 5 bases and the J gene lost 6 bases, with 17 bases spanning the gap. The germline CDR1 and CDR2 sequences are SGHAT and FQNNGV. The CDR3 is made up of 15 amino acids. CDR3 bases: TGTGCCAGCAGCCCTAGCGGAGGGGGTCTAAACATTCAGTACTTC. The encoded protein is CASSPSGGGLNIQYF. Supplemented by reference TRBV11-2 and TRBJ2-4, the full variable domain reads EAGVAQSPRYKIIEKRQSVAFWCNPISGHATLYWYQQILGQGPKLLIQFQNNGVVDDSQLPKDRFSAERLKGVDSTLKIQPAKLEDSAVYLCASSPSGGGLNIQYFGAGTRLSVL.

The chain recombines TRBV30 with TRBJ1-1; perhaps TRBD1 as D (6 bases). V was cut by 3 bases and J by 3 bases, with 14 bases left in between. Germline V gene data show CDR1 as GTSNPN and CDR2 as SVGIG (reference sequence). CDR3 length equals 14 residues. CDR3 nucleotides: TGTGCCTGGAGCCGAACAGGGTTCCACACTGAAGCTTTCTTT. It encodes CAWSRTGFHTEAFF.

V usage is TRBV18 and J usage is TRBJ2-1; the match to TRBD1 covers 11 bases. Germline V gene data show CDR1 as KGHSH and CDR2 as LQKENI. The trim removed 1 base at V and 1 base at J, leaving 0 bases unmatched. The CDR3 sequence is 16 residues long. For the CDR3, the DNA is TGTGCCAGCTCACCACGGGACAGGGGGTCCTACAATGAGCAGTTCTTC. Translation gives CASSPRDRGSYNEQFF.

This clone appeared a few times. J is TRBJ1-3 and V is TRBV4-1; D not resolved. Trimming left V 1 base short and J 2 bases short, with 6 bases between. Germline CDR1 MGHRA, CDR2 YSYEKL. The CDR3 runs 14 residues. CDR3 in amino acids: CASSQVEPGNTIYF. The CDR3 bases are TGCGCCAGCAGCCAAGTGGAACCTGGAAACACCATATATTTT.

The chain is built from TRBV4-2 and TRBJ2-7; tentatively, D is TRBD1 or TRBD2 (5 bases each). Germline V gene sequence: CDR1 LGHNA, CDR2 YNFKEQ. The CDR3 is 15 residues long. The V and J ends lost 1 base and 4 bases respectively, with 14 bases between them. The CDR3 sequence is CASSQVGDAPYEQYF. Written as DNA, the CDR3 is TGTGCCAGCAGCCAAGTGGGGGACGCCCCGTACGAGCAGTACTTC.

This CDR3 reads CASSPPTAGGENEQFF. The DNA for the CDR3 is TGTGCCAGCTCACCACCGACAGCGGGGGGCGAAAATGAGCAGTTCTTC. The chain joins TRBV18 to TRBJ2-1; 9 bases fit TRBD2. This CDR3 is 16 amino acids long. V lost 0 bases, J lost 7 bases, and 7 bases stayed unmatched. Germline V lookup: CDR1 KGHSH, CDR2 LQKENI.

V and J are TRBV6-2 or TRBV6-3 and TRBJ2-7; D is perhaps TRBD2 (5 bases). CDR1 and CDR2 (germline): MNHEY, SVGEGT. The V end lost 2 bases, the J end lost 0 bases, and 14 bases lay between the germline ends. This CDR3 has 16 residues. CDR3 sequence reads: CASSYPKRHLSYEQYF. The CDR3 DNA follows: TGTGCCAGCAGTTACCCTAAGCGGCACCTCTCCTACGAGCAGTACTTC.

The J gene is TRBJ1-1, the V gene TRBV7-3; possibly TRBD1 for D (5 bases). V lost 4 bases and J 5 bases, leaving 8 bases between the germline ends. The CDR3 runs 12 residues. Germline lookup yields CDR1 SGHTA and CDR2 FQGTGA. CDR3 coding DNA: TGTGCCAGCAGCTACAGGTTGACTGAAGCTTTCTTT. It translates to CASSYRLTEAFF.

V and J are TRBV5-6 and TRBJ2-2; 11 bases are shared with TRBD2. The CDR3 runs 15 residues. Trimming took 2 bases from V and 7 from J; bases not matched to a gene: 4. Germline V gene sequence: CDR1 SGHDT, CDR2 YYEEEE. The CDR3 sequence is CASSFLAGGLGELFF. In DNA, the CDR3 is TGTGCCAGCAGCTTTCTAGCGGGAGGCCTCGGGGAGCTGTTTTTT.

The chain joins TRBV23-1 to TRBJ1-5; maybe TRBD1 (6 bases). TRBV23-1 is sorted into the ORF group, with uncertain function. The CDR3 covers 19 residues. V lost 9 bases, J lost 0 bases, and 27 bases lay in between. CDR3 DNA sequence: TGCGCCAGGACTCAGGAGGGACACCGGCCAGAGAATAGCAATCAGCCCCAGCATTTT. This encodes CARTQEGHRPENSNQPQHF.

V usage is TRBV10-2 and J usage is TRBJ1-5, with 9 bases lining up with TRBD1. The germline gives CDR1 WSHSY, CDR2 SAAADI. V shed 3 bases and J 3 bases; nucleotides not matched to a gene: 6. The CDR3 covers 16 residues. The CDR3 DNA reads as TGCGCCAGCAGTGACCCGGGACAGGGAAACAATCAGCCCCAGCATTTT. Translating it yields CASSDPGQGNNQPQHF.

The CDR3: CASSMATGPYEQYF. CDR3 DNA sequence: TGTGCCAGCAGCATGGCCACAGGGCCCTACGAGCAGTACTTC. V and J are TRBV5-5 and TRBJ2-7; a possible D gene is TRBD1 (6 bases). CDR1 and CDR2 (germline): SGHKS, YYEKEE (reference sequence). Between the trimmed V and J ends, which lost 4 bases and 2 bases, there was a span of 13 bases. CDR3 length equals 14 residues.

This chain uses TRBV4-1 with TRBJ2-5; D tentatively reads TRBD1 or TRBD2 (5 bases each). Trimming removed 4 bases at V and 1 base at J, with 13 bases between. Looked up from germline, CDR1 is MGHRA and CDR2 is YSYEKL. The CDR3 spans 15 residues. The CDR3 reads CASSPLRDVQETQYF. The CDR3 nucleotides read TGCGCCAGCAGCCCTCTCCGGGACGTCCAAGAGACCCAGTACTTC.

V gene TRBV18 combines with J gene TRBJ2-2; 7 bases agree with TRBD1. The J segment lost 5 bases and the V segment lost 2 bases, leaving 11 bases of the junction unmatched. The CDR3 runs 17 residues. Germline CDR1 is KGHSH and CDR2 is LQKENI. The CDR3 loop reads CASSPYTQGVLTGELFF. In nucleotides, the CDR3 is TGTGCCAGCTCACCATATACCCAGGGGGTTTTGACCGGGGAGCTGTTTTTT.

The rearrangement uses TRBV19 and TRBJ2-1; perhaps TRBD2 as D (5 bases). Germline V lookup: CDR1 LNHDA, CDR2 SQIVND (reference sequence). V gave up 5 bases and J gave up 4 bases, with 12 bases separating them. This CDR3 has 14 amino acids. As DNA, the CDR3 is TGTGCCAGTAGTGACCCCCTAGCATACAATGAGCAGTTCTTC. Protein product: CASSDPLAYNEQFF.

In this sample, this clone turned up a few times. The chain couples TRBV10-1 to TRBJ1-1; D is possibly TRBD1 (5 bases). This CDR3 contains 13 residues. V lost 0 bases, J lost 9 bases, and 11 bases lay in between. From germline, CDR1 is WNHNN and CDR2 SYGVQD (reference sequence). CDR3: CASSESDGTQAFF. In DNA, the CDR3 is TGCGCCAGCAGTGAGTCCGACGGGACCCAAGCTTTCTTT.

This chain links TRBV11-1 with TRBJ2-5, with 12 bases aligning to TRBD2. The CDR3 is 15 residues long. V shed 8 bases, J shed 5 bases, and the junction held 9 bases outside the gene matches. CDR1 and CDR2 (germline): SGHAT, FQDESV (reference sequence). Here the CDR3 DNA reads TGTGCCAGCTGCCTAGCGGGAGGGCTGGGTGAGACCCAGTACTTC. Residues: CASCLAGGLGETQYF.

The rearrangement links TRBV30 to TRBJ2-2, with D uncertain. The CDR3 extends over 10 amino acids. Germline assignment: CDR1 GTSNPN and CDR2 SVGIG (reference sequence). The ends were cut back, 4 bases at V and 9 bases at J, with 6 bases in the middle. The DNA for the CDR3 is TGTGCCTGGAAGACCCGGGAGCTGTTTTTT. It codes for CAWKTRELFF.

By share of the sample, this clone is hyperexpanded. The V gene is TRBV7-8, the J gene TRBJ2-7, with a weak D call TRBD2 (6 bases). Germline loops: CDR1 SGHVS, CDR2 FQNEAQ. V dropped 5 bases and J dropped 3 bases, with 14 bases sitting between them. This CDR3 spans 14 amino acids. CDR3: CASSEREANYEQYF. The CDR3 region has the DNA TGTGCCAGCAGCGAAAGGGAGGCTAACTACGAGCAGTACTTC.

The chain employs TRBV19 and TRBJ1-6, with a weak D call TRBD1 (6 bases). This CDR3 has 13 amino acids. CDR1 is LNHDA, CDR2 SQIVND, per germline (reference sequence). Trimming removed 9 bases at V and 9 bases at J, with 15 bases between. CDR3 sequence reads: CASSEGVGSPLHF. The CDR3 region has the DNA TGTGCCAGCAGCGAGGGGGTAGGTTCACCCCTCCACTTT. Complete variable domain (other parts from reference TRBV19 and TRBJ1-6): DGGITQSPKYLFRKEGQNVTLSCEQNLNHDAMYWYRQDPGQGLRLIYYSQIVNDFQKGDIAEGYSVSREKKESFPLTVTSAQKNPTAFYLCASSEGVGSPLHFGNGTRLTVT.

The rearrangement uses TRBV7-3 and TRBJ1-1; D remains ambiguous. CDR1 SGHTA and CDR2 FQGTGA come from the germline V gene. This CDR3 spans 13 amino acids. The ends were cut back, 2 bases at V and 1 base at J, with 5 bases in the middle. The CDR3 protein is CASSLAENTEAFF. CDR3 nucleotides: TGTGCCAGCAGCTTAGCAGAGAACACTGAAGCTTTCTTT.

The chain joins TRBV6-5 to TRBJ2-7; perhaps TRBD2 as D (5 bases). Deletions cut 0 bases from V and 4 bases from J, with 13 bases between. Germline V CDR1 and CDR2: MNHEY, SVGAGI. CDR3 size: 15 residues. DNA for the CDR3: TGTGCCAGCAGTTACTCCCGGCGGGTGATATACGAGCAGTACTTC. Protein: CASSYSRRVIYEQYF.